This T cell receptor beta chain comes out of a study of blood T cell repertoires in COVID-19. About the research overall: Some COVID-19 samples were acute and others convalescent; all came from the United States, Italy and Spain.

In the original analysis: Nucleated cell number was recorded as an estimate derived from reference gene primer amplification. The assay was immunoSEQ multiplex PCR, and TCRdb's table has in-frame clones only and misses some. D and trimming come from the DNA, and the V and J calls and clone size come from that table. Of about 200,000 clones in the sample, 70% to 90% were seen once. This CDR3 is built from 14 residues. The ends lost 3 bases at V and 3 bases at J; junction bases unmatched: 5. In germline, CDR1 is KGHSH, CDR2 LQKENI. The rearrangement uses TRBV18 and TRBJ2-7; 7 bases map to TRBD1. The specimen sequenced was peripheral blood. The origin of this receptor is a human donor in a cohort sampled during active COVID-19. The CDR3 spells CASSPTQGNYEQYF. The CDR3 DNA reads TGTGCCAGCTCACCGACACAGGGGAACTACGAGCAGTACTTC.